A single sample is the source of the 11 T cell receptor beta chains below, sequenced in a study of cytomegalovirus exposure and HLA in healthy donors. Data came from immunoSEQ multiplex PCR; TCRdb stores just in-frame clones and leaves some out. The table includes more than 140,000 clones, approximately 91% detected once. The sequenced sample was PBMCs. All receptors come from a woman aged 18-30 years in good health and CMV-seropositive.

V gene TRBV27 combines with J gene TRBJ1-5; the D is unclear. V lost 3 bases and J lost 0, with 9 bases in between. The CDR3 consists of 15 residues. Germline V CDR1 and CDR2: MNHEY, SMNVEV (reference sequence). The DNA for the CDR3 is TGTGCCAGCAGTTTTTCGACTCTTAGCAATCAGCCCCAGCATTTT. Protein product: CASSFSTLSNQPQHF.

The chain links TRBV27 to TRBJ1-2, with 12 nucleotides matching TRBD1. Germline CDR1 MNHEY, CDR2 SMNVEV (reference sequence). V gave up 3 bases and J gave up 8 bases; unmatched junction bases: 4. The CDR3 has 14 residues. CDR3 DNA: TGTGCCAGCAGTTTGGGGACAGGGGGCCACGGCTACACCTTC. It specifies CASSLGTGGHGYTF.

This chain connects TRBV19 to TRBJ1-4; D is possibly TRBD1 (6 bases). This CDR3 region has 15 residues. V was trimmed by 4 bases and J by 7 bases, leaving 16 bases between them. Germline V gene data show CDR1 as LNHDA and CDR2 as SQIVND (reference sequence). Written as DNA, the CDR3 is TGTGCCAGTAGTACCTCCGGGACAAGGGGTGAAAAACTGTTTTTT. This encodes CASSTSGTRGEKLFF.

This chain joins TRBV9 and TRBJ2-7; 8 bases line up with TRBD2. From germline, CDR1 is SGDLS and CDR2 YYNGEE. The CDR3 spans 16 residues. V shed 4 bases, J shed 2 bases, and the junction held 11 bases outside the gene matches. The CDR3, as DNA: TGTGCCAGCAGCCCCCGGACTAGCTCCCTCCCCTACGAGCAGTACTTC. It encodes CASSPRTSSLPYEQYF. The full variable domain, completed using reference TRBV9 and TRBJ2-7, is DSGVTQTPKHLITATGQRVTLRCSPRSGDLSVYWYQQSLDQGLQFLIQYYNGEERAKGNILERFSAQQFPDLHSELNLSSLELGDSALYFCASSPRTSSLPYEQYFGPGTRLTVT.

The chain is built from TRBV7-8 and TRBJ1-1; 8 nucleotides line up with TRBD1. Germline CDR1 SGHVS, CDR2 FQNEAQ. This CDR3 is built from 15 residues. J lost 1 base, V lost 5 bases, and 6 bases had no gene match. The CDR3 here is CASSPRGPRNTEAFF. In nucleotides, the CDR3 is TGTGCCAGCAGCCCCAGGGGGCCGAGGAACACTGAAGCTTTCTTT.

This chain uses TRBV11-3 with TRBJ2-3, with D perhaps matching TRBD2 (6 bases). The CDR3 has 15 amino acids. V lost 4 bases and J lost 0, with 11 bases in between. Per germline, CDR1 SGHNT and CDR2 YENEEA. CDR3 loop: CASSSRRGSTDTQYF. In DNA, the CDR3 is TGTGCCAGCAGCTCGAGGCGGGGAAGCACAGATACGCAGTATTTT.

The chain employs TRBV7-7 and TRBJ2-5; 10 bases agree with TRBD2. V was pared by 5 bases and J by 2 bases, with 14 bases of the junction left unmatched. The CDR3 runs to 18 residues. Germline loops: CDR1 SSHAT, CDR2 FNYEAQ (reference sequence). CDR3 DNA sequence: TGTGCCAGCAGCCTCGGGTCTAGCGGGAGTTTGAAACAAGAGACCCAGTACTTC. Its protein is CASSLGSSGSLKQETQYF.

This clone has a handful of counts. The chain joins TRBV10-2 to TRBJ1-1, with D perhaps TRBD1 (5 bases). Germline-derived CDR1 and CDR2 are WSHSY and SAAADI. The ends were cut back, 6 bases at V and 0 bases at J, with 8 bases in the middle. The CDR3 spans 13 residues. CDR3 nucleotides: TGCGCCAGCAGCGTGACAGTGAACACTGAAGCTTTCTTT. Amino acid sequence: CASSVTVNTEAFF.

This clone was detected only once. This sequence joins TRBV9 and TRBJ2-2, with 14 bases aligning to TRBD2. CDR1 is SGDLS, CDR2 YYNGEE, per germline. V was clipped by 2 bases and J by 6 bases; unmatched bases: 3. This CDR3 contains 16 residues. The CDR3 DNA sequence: TGTGCCAGCAGCGTCCGACTAGCGGGAGGGCCCGGGGAGCTGTTTTTT. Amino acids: CASSVRLAGGPGELFF.

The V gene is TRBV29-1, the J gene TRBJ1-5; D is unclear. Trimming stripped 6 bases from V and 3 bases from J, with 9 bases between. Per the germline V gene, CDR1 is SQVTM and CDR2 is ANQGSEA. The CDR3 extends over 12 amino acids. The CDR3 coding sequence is TGCAGCGTCGAGGGTGACAATCAGCCCCAGCATTTT. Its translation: CSVEGDNQPQHF.

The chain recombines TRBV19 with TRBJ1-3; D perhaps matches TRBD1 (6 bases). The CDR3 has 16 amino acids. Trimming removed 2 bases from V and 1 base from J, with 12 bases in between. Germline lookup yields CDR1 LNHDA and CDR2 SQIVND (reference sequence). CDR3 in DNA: TGTGCCAGTAGTATAACCGGGACAAGTTCTGGAAACACCATATATTTT. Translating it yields CASSITGTSSGNTIYF.